One and the same sample provided the 25 T cell receptor beta chains below, sequenced in a study of identical twins. TCRdb re-called the 5' RACE reads through MiXCR, storing one row per CDR3 protein. This sample has about 730,000 distinct CDR3 sequences, with over 20% found just once. The sample was also reused in another study, on T cells expressing NK-cell markers.

The sequencing input was PBMCs. These receptors were obtained from a young woman in good health.

This clonotype has only a few counts. V and J are TRBV7-2 and TRBJ2-3; D possibly corresponds to TRBD2 (6 bases). V shed 5 bases and J shed 3 bases, with 15 bases lying between them. The germline CDR1 and CDR2 sequences are SGHTA and FQGNSA. There are 15 residues in the CDR3. The CDR3 DNA sequence: TGTGCCAGCAGCCTCCAATCGGCGGGAACAGATACGCAGTATTTT. This sequence encodes CASSLQSAGTDTQYF. Combining the CDR3 with reference TRBV7-2 and TRBJ2-3 gives the whole variable domain GAGVSQSPSNKVTEKGKDVELRCDPISGHTALYWYRQSLGQGLEFLIYFQGNSAPDKSGLPSDRFSAERTGGSVSTLTIQRTQQEDSAVYLCASSLQSAGTDTQYFGPGTRLTVL.

The table lists this clonotype with many counts. The rearrangement links TRBV10-3 to TRBJ2-3, with 9 positions matching TRBD1. The CDR3 extends over 15 amino acids. Unmatched junction bases numbered 3, after V lost 0 bases and J lost 5 bases. Germline V gives CDR1 ENHRY, CDR2 SYGVKD. CDR3: CAISESWGQGDTQYF. Written as DNA, the CDR3 is TGTGCCATCAGTGAGTCGTGGGGACAGGGAGATACGCAGTATTTT.

V gene TRBV4-1 combines with J gene TRBJ2-3, with 8 bases identical to TRBD2. The germline gives CDR1 MGHRA, CDR2 YSYEKL. V lost 5 bases to trimming and J lost 0 bases; unmatched junction nucleotides: 7. There are 16 residues in the CDR3. For the CDR3, the DNA is TGCGCCAGCAGCTCACCGGGGGGGACTAGCACAGATACGCAGTATTTT. Protein: CASSSPGGTSTDTQYF.

The J gene is TRBJ2-1, the V gene TRBV20-1, with TRBD2 matching 12 bases. Trimming at V came to 5 bases and at J to 10 bases, leaving 6 bases not matched to a gene. Germline V gives CDR1 DFQATT, CDR2 SNEGSKA (reference sequence). This CDR3 comprises 13 residues. The CDR3 reads CSAGSSGRAEQFF. The CDR3 nucleotides read TGCAGTGCTGGATCTAGCGGGAGGGCGGAGCAGTTCTTC.

A single count supports this clonotype. A read error may explain this, as a much larger clone is one base away. This chain joins TRBV12-3 or TRBV12-4 and TRBJ2-1, with D hard to call. Trimming removed 6 bases from V and 0 bases from J, with 9 bases in between. The CDR3 runs to 14 residues. Here the CDR3 reads CASRSWSSYNEQFF. The DNA of the CDR3 is TGTGCCAGCAGATCCTGGAGCTCCTACAATGAGCAGTTCTTC.

This clonotype has at least ten counts. The gene calls are TRBV27 and TRBJ2-1; D not resolved. V was shortened by 5 bases and J by 8 bases, with 13 bases between the two germline ends. Germline V gene data show CDR1 as MNHEY and CDR2 as SMNVEV (reference sequence). The CDR3 extends over 13 amino acids. The CDR3 coding sequence is TGTGCCAGCAGTCTCCGAAGGAACGATGAGCAGTTCTTC. It encodes CASSLRRNDEQFF.

The gene calls are TRBV20-1 and TRBJ2-3; D unresolved. Per the germline V gene, CDR1 is DFQATT and CDR2 is SNEGSKA (reference sequence). V was pared by 0 bases and J by 4 bases, with 11 bases between. The CDR3 is 14 residues long. The CDR3 region has the DNA TGCAGTGCTAGAGATCTGTCAGGTCCAGATACGCAGTATTTT. It translates to CSARDLSGPDTQYF.

This clonotype was observed a handful of times. The V gene is TRBV20-1, the J gene TRBJ2-4; 7 positions match TRBD1. This CDR3 is 13 amino acids long. With V trimmed by 5 bases and J by 1 base, 2 bases remained unmatched. Germline assignment: CDR1 DFQATT and CDR2 SNEGSKA (reference sequence). CDR3: CSAQQGAKNIQYF. CDR3 bases: TGCAGTGCTCAACAGGGGGCCAAAAACATTCAGTACTTC.

This clonotype showed up just once. The chain joins TRBV15 to TRBJ2-1, with 8 positions matching TRBD2. The germline CDR1 and CDR2 sequences are LNHNV and YYDKDF (reference sequence). CDR3 length: 15 amino acids. V was clipped by 4 bases and J by 7 bases; unmatched bases: 9. The CDR3 loop reads CATSTSRGALNEQFF. The CDR3 region has the DNA TGTGCCACCAGCACTTCGCGGGGGGCCCTTAATGAGCAGTTCTTC.

This clonotype was detected a few times. The chain joins TRBV12-3 or TRBV12-4 to TRBJ2-1, with 9 bases aligning to TRBD2. The CDR3 covers 16 residues. The V and J ends lost 1 base and 8 bases, in that order; junction bases with no gene match: 9. This CDR3 is CASSLVSAGGVDEQFF. CDR3 DNA sequence: TGTGCCAGCAGTTTAGTATCGGCGGGAGGGGTCGATGAGCAGTTCTTC.

In this sample, this clonotype turned up a few times. This chain links TRBV4-3 with TRBJ2-2; D is uncertain. The V and J ends lost 0 bases and 4 bases respectively, with 12 bases between them. Per germline, CDR1 LGHNA and CDR2 YSLEER. CDR3 length: 16 residues. The CDR3 spells CASSQEETRATGELFF. CDR3 in DNA: TGCGCCAGCAGCCAAGAAGAGACCCGTGCCACCGGGGAGCTGTTTTTT.

This clonotype was counted many times. The chain links TRBV10-2 to TRBJ2-2; maybe TRBD2 (6 bases). V gave up 6 bases and J gave up 7 bases, with 12 bases separating them. There are 13 residues in the CDR3. Germline CDR1 reads WSHSY; CDR2 reads SAAADI. CDR3 nucleotide sequence: TGCGCCAGCAGCCTCGGACTAAACGGGGAGCTGTTTTTT. It specifies CASSLGLNGELFF.

This chain joins TRBV6-6 and TRBJ2-1, with D perhaps given as TRBD1 or TRBD2 (5 bases each). V gave up 11 bases and J gave up 3 bases, with 14 bases separating them. The CDR3 contains 13 residues. Germline CDR1 and CDR2: MNHNY and SVGAGI (reference sequence). CDR3: CAGRDGLYNEQFF. DNA for the CDR3: TGTGCCGGTCGGGACGGCCTCTACAATGAGCAGTTCTTC.

This clonotype was seen at least ten times. The chain couples TRBV20-1 to TRBJ2-1, with 7 bases identical to TRBD2. V trimming: 4 bases; J trimming: 5 bases; junction bases outside the gene matches: 11. The germline gives CDR1 DFQATT, CDR2 SNEGSKA (reference sequence). The CDR3 has 15 residues. As DNA, the CDR3 is TGCAGTGCTATCGAGCTAGCGGTAGGGAACAATGAGCAGTTCTTC. This codes for CSAIELAVGNNEQFF.

A few counts support this clonotype. The chain links TRBV6-1 to TRBJ2-7, with 9 bases aligning to TRBD1. Germline V lookup: CDR1 MNHNS, CDR2 SASEGT. V trimming: 4 bases; J trimming: 4 bases; junction bases outside the gene matches: 5. CDR3 length: 14 amino acids. The CDR3 coding sequence is TGTGCCAGCAGTGCGGGACAGGGCAGGTACGAGCAGTACTTC. Translation gives CASSAGQGRYEQYF.

This clonotype was counted only a few times. The CDR3 protein is CASSLGIFGTANTGELFF. The DNA of the CDR3 is TGCGCCAGCAGCTTGGGAATCTTCGGGACAGCGAACACCGGGGAGCTGTTTTTT. The V call is TRBV5-1, the J call TRBJ2-2; 7 bases line up with TRBD1. Germline V CDR1 and CDR2: SGHRS, YFSETQ. The ends lost 0 bases at V and 0 bases at J; junction bases unmatched: 8. CDR3 size: 18 residues.

The V and J genes are TRBV12-3 or TRBV12-4 and TRBJ2-5; the D gene is possibly TRBD1 (6 bases). V was cut by 3 bases and J by 10 bases, with 12 bases left in between. This CDR3 has 12 residues. The CDR3 DNA sequence: TGTGCCAGCAGTTTCGGGACACCCTACCAGTACTTC. As protein: CASSFGTPYQYF.

This chain links TRBV10-1 with TRBJ2-5, with TRBD1 identical over 7 bases. The CDR3 extends over 15 amino acids. Trimming removed 4 bases from V and 4 bases from J; junction bases left unmatched: 9. Germline V lookup: CDR1 WNHNN, CDR2 SYGVQD (reference sequence). The CDR3 DNA is TGCGCCAGCAGTGGAGCCCGACAGGGACGAGAGACCCAGTACTTC. Its protein product is CASSGARQGRETQYF.

The genes are TRBV7-8 and TRBJ2-7; 9 bases match TRBD2. The germline CDR1 and CDR2 sequences are SGHVS and FQNEAQ. The ends lost 2 bases at V and 6 bases at J; junction bases unmatched: 8. The CDR3 totals 15 residues. The CDR3, as DNA: TGTGCCAGCAGCTTACGACTAGCGGCAATGGCCGAGCAGTACTTC. This encodes CASSLRLAAMAEQYF.

The J gene is TRBJ1-6, the V gene TRBV5-6; D not certain. Per the germline V gene, CDR1 is SGHDT and CDR2 is YYEEEE. Trimming took 4 bases from V and 7 from J, leaving 12 bases between them. The CDR3 covers 14 residues. The CDR3 region is CASSPAQANSPLHF. CDR3 nucleotides: TGTGCCAGCAGCCCTGCGCAGGCGAATTCACCCCTCCACTTT.

This rearrangement joins TRBV6-1 to TRBJ2-5, with no clear D. CDR3 length: 16 amino acids. V was shortened by 6 bases and J by 7 bases, with 24 bases between the two germline ends. Germline CDR1 is MNHNS and CDR2 is SASEGT. CDR3 loop: CASRPPSFITERTQYF. In DNA form, the CDR3 reads TGTGCCAGCAGGCCCCCTAGTTTCATCACAGAGAGGACCCAGTACTTC.

This clonotype has a handful of counts. The rearrangement uses TRBV12-3 or TRBV12-4 and TRBJ2-7, with 9 bases that match TRBD1. CDR3 length equals 14 residues. J gave up 4 bases and V 6 bases, and 7 bases lay outside the gene matches. The CDR3 sequence: CASSRDRAPYEQYF. CDR3 coding DNA: TGTGCCAGCAGCCGGGACAGGGCCCCTTACGAGCAGTACTTC.

This clonotype appeared a few times. The CDR3, as DNA: TGCAGTGCAGGGACAGGGGGCCGTGAAAAACTGTTTTTT. This gives the protein CSAGTGGREKLFF. The J gene is TRBJ1-4, the V gene TRBV20-1; 12 bases are shared with TRBD1. Trimming cost V 6 bases and J 7 bases; bases outside gene matches: 3. The length of the CDR3 is 13 residues. Germline CDR1 DFQATT, CDR2 SNEGSKA (reference sequence).

The V gene is TRBV3-1, the J gene TRBJ2-5; 9 bases map to TRBD1. Germline loops: CDR1 LGHDT, CDR2 YNNKEL (reference sequence). Trimming took 3 bases from V and 6 from J; bases not matched to a gene: 11. The length of the CDR3 is 16 residues. The CDR3: CASSHLTGGSGKTQYF. In nucleotides, the CDR3 is TGTGCCAGCAGCCATCTCACAGGGGGCAGTGGGAAGACCCAGTACTTC.

The V gene is TRBV27, the J gene TRBJ2-5; D unresolved. With 5 bases removed from V and 5 bases from J, the gap between germline ends came to 21 bases. Germline-derived CDR1 and CDR2 are MNHEY and SMNVEV (reference sequence). The CDR3 contains 16 residues. The DNA for the CDR3 is TGTGCCAGCAGTCCTATAGTGGCCCCCTTTTCCGAGACCCAGTACTTC. Its protein product is CASSPIVAPFSETQYF.